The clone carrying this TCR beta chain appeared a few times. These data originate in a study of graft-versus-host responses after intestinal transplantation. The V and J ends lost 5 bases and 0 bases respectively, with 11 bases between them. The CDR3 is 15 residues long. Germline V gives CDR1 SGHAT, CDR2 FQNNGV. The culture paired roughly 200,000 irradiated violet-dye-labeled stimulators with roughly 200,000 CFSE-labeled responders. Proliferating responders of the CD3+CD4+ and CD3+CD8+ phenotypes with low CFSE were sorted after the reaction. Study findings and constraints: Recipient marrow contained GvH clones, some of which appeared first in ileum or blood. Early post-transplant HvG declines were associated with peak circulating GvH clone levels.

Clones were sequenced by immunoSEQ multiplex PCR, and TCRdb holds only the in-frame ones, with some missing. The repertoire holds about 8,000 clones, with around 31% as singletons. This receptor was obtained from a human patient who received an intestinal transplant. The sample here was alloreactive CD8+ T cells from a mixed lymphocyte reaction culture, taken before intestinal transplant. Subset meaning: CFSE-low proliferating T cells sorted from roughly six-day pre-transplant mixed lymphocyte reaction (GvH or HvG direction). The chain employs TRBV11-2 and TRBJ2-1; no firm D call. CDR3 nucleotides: TGTGCCAGCAGCAACAGTGTCAGCTCCTACAATGAGCAGTTCTTC. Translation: CASSNSVSSYNEQFF.